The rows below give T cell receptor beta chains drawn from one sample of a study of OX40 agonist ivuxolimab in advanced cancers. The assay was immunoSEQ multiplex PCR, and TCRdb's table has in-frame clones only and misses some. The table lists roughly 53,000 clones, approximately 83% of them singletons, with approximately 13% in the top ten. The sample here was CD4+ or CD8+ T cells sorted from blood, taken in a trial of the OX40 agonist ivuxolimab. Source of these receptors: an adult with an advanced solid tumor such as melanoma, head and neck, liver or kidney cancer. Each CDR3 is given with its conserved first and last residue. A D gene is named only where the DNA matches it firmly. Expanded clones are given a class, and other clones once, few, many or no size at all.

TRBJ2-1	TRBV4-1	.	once	TGCGCCAGCAGCCGAGACAGGAGTAATGAGCAGTTCTTC	CASSRDRSNEQFF
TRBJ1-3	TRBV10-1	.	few	TGCGCCAGCAGTGATGACTCCTCTGGAAACACCATATATTTT	CASSDDSSGNTIYF
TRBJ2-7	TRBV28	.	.	TGTGCCAGCAGAAGCCCGGGCAGCTACGAGCAGTACTTC	CASRSPGSYEQYF
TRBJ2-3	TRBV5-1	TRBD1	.	TGCGCCAGCAGCGTGGAGGCAGGGGGTGGAGATACGCAGTATTTT	CASSVEAGGGDTQYF
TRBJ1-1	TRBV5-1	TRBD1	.	TGCGCCAGCAGCTTTGGGACAGGGGCCAATATGAACACTGAAGCTTTCTTT	CASSFGTGANMNTEAFF
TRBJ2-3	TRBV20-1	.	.	TGCAGTGCTCAACTAGATACGCAGTATTTT	CSAQLDTQYF
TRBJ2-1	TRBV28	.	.	TGTGCCAGCAGTGTATACAGGGCCGGGGACAATGAGCAGTTCTTC	CASSVYRAGDNEQFF
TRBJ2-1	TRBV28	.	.	TGTGCCAGCAGCACTGGGGGGAGATTCAATGAGCAGTTCTTC	CASSTGGRFNEQFF
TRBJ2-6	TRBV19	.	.	TGTGCCAGTGGGTCAGGGGCCAACGTCCTGACTTTC	CASGSGANVLTF
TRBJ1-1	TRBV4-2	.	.	TGTGCCAGCAGCCAGCCTGGGACGGTTAACACTGAAGCTTTCTTT	CASSQPGTVNTEAFF
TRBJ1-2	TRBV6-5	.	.	TGTGCCAGCAGTTACTCCCATAGTCCTGACTATGGCTACACCTTC	CASSYSHSPDYGYTF
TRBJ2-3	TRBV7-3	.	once	TGTGCCAGCAGCTCCCAGACCGGGGATACGCAGTATTTT	CASSSQTGDTQYF
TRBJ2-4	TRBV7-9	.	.	TGTGCCAGCAGCTTACCCGACGGGAGTAATTTAGCCAAAAACATTCAGTACTTC	CASSLPDGSNLAKNIQYF